These 31 T cell receptor beta chains share one sample of origin, sequenced in a study of T cell responses to AZD1222 COVID-19 vaccine. The table came from immunoSEQ multiplex PCR; TCRdb's copy has only in-frame clones and leaves some out. The table lists about 84,000 clones, around 91% of them singletons. The material sequenced was peripheral blood, taken on day 0 of AZD1222 vaccination. These receptors originate from an adult in good health.

The V gene is TRBV7-2, the J gene TRBJ1-3; 11 nucleotides line up with TRBD1. The CDR3 consists of 15 residues. CDR1 and CDR2 (germline): SGHTA, FQGNSA. After removal of 6 bases from V and 2 bases from J, the junction contained 3 bases not matched to a gene. The CDR3: CASRSDRGPGNTIYF. CDR3 bases: TGTGCCAGCAGGTCGGACAGGGGGCCTGGAAACACCATATATTTT.

V is TRBV19 and J is TRBJ1-2; D might be TRBD1 (6 bases). This CDR3 has 13 amino acids. The V gene's germline CDR1 is LNHDA and CDR2 SQIVND (reference sequence). V lost 7 bases and J 8 bases, leaving 17 bases between the germline ends. The CDR3 DNA is TGTGCCAGTATCACCTCGGGGGGGCAGGGCTACACCTTC. Translation: CASITSGGQGYTF.

The chain links TRBV6-1 to TRBJ2-3, with a tentative D call TRBD2 (5 bases). This CDR3 has 14 amino acids. V was shortened by 0 bases and J by 1 base, with 5 bases between the two germline ends. The germline V gene has CDR1 MNHNS and CDR2 SASEGT. The CDR3 nucleotides read TGTGCCAGCAGTGAAGCTAGCGGCACAGATACGCAGTATTTT. It codes for CASSEASGTDTQYF.

V and J are TRBV11-1 and TRBJ1-1, with 8 bases fitting TRBD1. The trim removed 8 bases at V and 10 bases at J, leaving 18 bases unmatched. Germline CDR1 SGHAT, CDR2 FQDESV (reference sequence). CDR3 size: 15 residues. The CDR3 spells CASHPAGTGGVGAFF. The DNA of the CDR3 is TGTGCCAGCCACCCGGCGGGTACAGGGGGAGTAGGAGCTTTCTTT.

CDR3 in amino acids: CASNPAGLSYEQYF. Written as DNA, the CDR3 is TGTGCCAGCAACCCAGCGGGACTCTCCTACGAGCAGTACTTC. The rearrangement uses TRBV6-2 or TRBV6-3 and TRBJ2-7; 7 positions match TRBD2. Germline CDR1 and CDR2: MNHEY and SVGEGT. This CDR3 has 14 amino acids. With V trimmed by 7 bases and J by 0 bases, 6 bases remained unmatched.

The chain links TRBV7-9 to TRBJ2-3; D is unresolved. Germline CDR1 and CDR2: SEHNR and FQNEAQ (reference sequence). The CDR3 sequence is 12 residues long. V was pared by 10 bases and J by 2 bases, with 10 bases between. The DNA for the CDR3 is TGTGCCATGCAACTAAACACAGATACGCAGTATTTT. Protein sequence: CAMQLNTDTQYF.

The J gene is TRBJ2-1, the V gene TRBV30; 12 bases match TRBD2. V gave up 2 bases and J gave up 4 bases; unmatched junction bases: 6. There are 16 residues in the CDR3. Germline loops: CDR1 GTSNPN, CDR2 SVGIG (reference sequence). CDR3 bases: TGTGCCTGGAGTCCTGGGACTAGCGGGCCTTACAATGAGCAGTTCTTC. This codes for CAWSPGTSGPYNEQFF.

V usage is TRBV3-1 (or the pseudogene TRBV3-2) and J usage is TRBJ2-5, with 9 nucleotides matching TRBD1. This CDR3 has 15 amino acids. Germline V gene sequence: CDR1 LGHDT, CDR2 YNNKEL (reference sequence). The V and J ends lost 2 bases and 5 bases, in that order; junction bases with no gene match: 6. In DNA form, the CDR3 reads TGTGCCAGCAGCCAAAGATGGGGGACAGGGGAGACCCAGTACTTC. The encoded protein is CASSQRWGTGETQYF.

The chain carries TRBV7-9 and TRBJ1-4; D is possibly TRBD1 (5 bases). V lost 2 bases to trimming and J lost 7 bases, with 11 bases between them. The germline V gene encodes CDR1 SEHNR and CDR2 FQNEAQ (reference sequence). The CDR3 length is 14 residues. The CDR3 DNA is TGTGCCAGCAGCTTAACGGGGGTTGGTGAAAAACTGTTTTTT. Translating it yields CASSLTGVGEKLFF.

The CDR3 loop reads CSALWGNIQYF. CDR3 DNA sequence: TGCAGTGCCCTTTGGGGAAACATTCAGTACTTC. The gene calls are TRBV20-1 and TRBJ2-4; D is unresolved. The germline V and J ends were trimmed by 6 bases and 6 bases, with 9 bases remaining between them. CDR1 and CDR2 from the germline V gene are DFQATT and SNEGSKA (reference sequence). This CDR3 region has 11 residues.

The CDR3 DNA is TGTGCCAGCAGCTTAGGCAGCGCGAACACTGAAGCTTTCTTT. This translates into CASSLGSANTEAFF. J is TRBJ1-1 and V is TRBV7-6; D uncertain. CDR1 and CDR2 (germline): SGHVS, FNYEAQ. The CDR3 loop spans 14 amino acids. V was clipped by 1 base and J by 1 base, with 7 bases between them.

The chain recombines TRBV5-1 with TRBJ2-3, with 7 bases fitting TRBD1. The CDR3 has 13 residues. The J segment lost 8 bases and the V segment lost 0 bases, leaving 3 bases of the junction unmatched. CDR1 and CDR2 from the germline V gene are SGHRS and YFSETQ. CDR3 DNA sequence: TGCGCCAGCAGCTTGGCCGCAGGGGGTACGCAGTATTTT. Its translation is CASSLAAGGTQYF.

The chain combines TRBV6-1 with TRBJ1-6; 7 bases fit TRBD1. Germline values: CDR1 MNHNS, CDR2 SASEGT. V shed 3 bases and J 7 bases; nucleotides not matched to a gene: 3. The length of the CDR3 is 14 residues. The CDR3 here is CASSDRGENSPLHF. The CDR3 DNA reads TGTGCCAGCAGTGACAGGGGGGAGAATTCACCCCTCCACTTT.

The chain joins TRBV2 to TRBJ2-3; 10 bases are a match to TRBD1. The CDR3 spans 15 residues. After removal of 6 bases from V and 6 bases from J, the junction contained 9 bases not matched to a gene. The germline V gene encodes CDR1 SNHLY and CDR2 FYNNEI. The chain's CDR3 is CASRGRDRGGDTQYF. In nucleotides, the CDR3 is TGTGCCAGCAGAGGGCGGGACAGGGGAGGGGATACGCAGTATTTT.

V and J are TRBV18 and TRBJ1-3, with D unresolved. Trimming left V 3 bases short and J 0 bases short, with 18 bases between. The CDR3 runs to 18 residues. From germline, CDR1 is KGHSH and CDR2 LQKENI. CDR3 DNA: TGTGCCAGCTCACCGAGCCCGGTCCCCCTCATCTCTGGAAACACCATATATTTT. It yields the protein CASSPSPVPLISGNTIYF.

The chain combines TRBV5-1 with TRBJ1-2; 8 bases map to TRBD1. Germline trimming cut 3 bases from V and 7 bases from J; bases unmatched to any gene: 8. In germline, CDR1 is SGHRS, CDR2 YFSETQ. This CDR3 has 14 amino acids. Written as DNA, the CDR3 is TGCGCCAGCAGCTACCCAGGGGGCGAGGGTGGCTACACCTTC. Its translation: CASSYPGGEGGYTF. Based on the CDR3 plus reference TRBV5-1 and TRBJ1-2, the full variable domain is KAGVTQTPRYLIKTRGQQVTLSCSPISGHRSVSWYQQTPGQGLQFLFEYFSETQRNKGNFPGRFSGRQFSNSRSEMNVSTLELGDSALYLCASSYPGGEGGYTFGSGTRLTVV.

J is TRBJ2-7 and V is TRBV7-9; unclear D gene. The CDR3 is 14 residues long. The germline V and J ends were trimmed by 1 base and 3 bases, with 10 bases remaining between them. Germline CDR1 SEHNR, CDR2 FQNEAQ (reference sequence). The chain's CDR3 is CASSLVDVHYEQYF. DNA of the CDR3: TGTGCCAGCAGCTTAGTGGACGTCCACTACGAGCAGTACTTC.

The V and J genes are TRBV20-1 and TRBJ2-2; perhaps TRBD2 as D (6 bases). CDR3 size: 16 residues. Trimming removed 3 bases at V and 0 bases at J, with 14 bases between. Germline V gene lookup returns CDR1 DFQATT and CDR2 SNEGSKA (reference sequence). The CDR3 DNA reads TGCAGTGCTAGTCCCCAGCGGGTGCCGAACACCGGGGAGCTGTTTTTT. Translation gives CSASPQRVPNTGELFF.

The rearrangement joins TRBV27 to TRBJ1-1, with D maybe TRBD1 (5 bases). Germline lookup yields CDR1 MNHEY and CDR2 SMNVEV (reference sequence). V lost 7 bases to trimming and J lost 4 bases, with 19 bases between them. The CDR3 consists of 15 residues. The CDR3 nucleotides read TGTGCCAGCAACTTCGGTAGGGGCTTGAGCACTGAAGCTTTCTTT. This gives the protein CASNFGRGLSTEAFF.

V and J are TRBV6-6 and TRBJ2-1, with no clear D. Germline V gives CDR1 MNHNY, CDR2 SVGAGI (reference sequence). Trimming removed 7 bases from V and 0 bases from J, with 7 bases in between. This CDR3 is built from 13 residues. CDR3 coding DNA: TGTGCCAGCACCCAAAGCTCCTACAATGAGCAGTTCTTC. This sequence encodes CASTQSSYNEQFF.

The V and J genes are TRBV19 and TRBJ1-1; perhaps TRBD1 as D (5 bases). Between the trimmed V and J ends, which lost 6 bases and 3 bases, there was a span of 20 bases. The germline V gene encodes CDR1 LNHDA and CDR2 SQIVND (reference sequence). CDR3 length: 16 residues. CDR3 region: CASSPGSGRRDTEAFF. CDR3 sequence (DNA): TGTGCCAGTAGCCCGGGATCGGGACGGCGGGACACTGAAGCTTTCTTT.

CDR3 coding DNA: TGCGCCAGCAGCTTGCAGGGGGACACTGAAGCTTTCTTT. Its translation is CASSLQGDTEAFF. V usage is TRBV5-1 and J usage is TRBJ1-1; 7 nucleotides match TRBD1. CDR1 and CDR2 from the germline V gene are SGHRS and YFSETQ. CDR3 length: 13 residues. The trim removed 1 base at V and 3 bases at J, leaving 0 bases unmatched.

The genes are TRBV6-6 and TRBJ2-1; TRBD2 matches at 10 bases. The CDR3 consists of 15 residues. V shed 6 bases, J shed 5 bases, and the junction held 7 bases outside the gene matches. Germline V gene sequence: CDR1 MNHNY, CDR2 SVGAGI (reference sequence). The CDR3 DNA is TGTGCCAGCAGGGAGAGGACTAGCGGTAACAATGAGCAGTTCTTC. This sequence encodes CASRERTSGNNEQFF.

The chain carries TRBV7-2 and TRBJ1-2; TRBD1 agrees at 7 bases. CDR1 is SGHTA and CDR2 is FQGNSA in the germline V gene. V gave up 5 bases and J gave up 1 base; unmatched junction bases: 7. This CDR3 comprises 15 residues. The CDR3, as DNA: TGTGCCAGCAGCCTGGGACAGACCAATAACTATGGCTACACCTTC. Residues: CASSLGQTNNYGYTF.

This chain uses TRBV5-6 with TRBJ2-6; a possible D gene is TRBD1 (6 bases). The CDR3 length is 18 residues. Germline V gene data show CDR1 as SGHDT and CDR2 as YYEEEE. Trimming removed 2 bases from V and 3 bases from J, with 18 bases in between. The CDR3 region has the DNA TGTGCCAGCAGCTTCTTGTCCTGGGGGCAATTTGGGGCCAACGTCCTGACTTTC. Translating it yields CASSFLSWGQFGANVLTF.

The chain couples TRBV30 to TRBJ2-7, with D unresolved. V was shortened by 0 bases and J by 2 bases, with 11 bases between the two germline ends. This CDR3 comprises 14 residues. The germline V gene encodes CDR1 GTSNPN and CDR2 SVGIG (reference sequence). This CDR3 reads CAWSVQSTTYEQYF. The CDR3 DNA is TGTGCCTGGAGTGTACAAAGCACTACCTACGAGCAGTACTTC.

V is TRBV4-2 and J is TRBJ2-5; D might be TRBD1 or TRBD2, each matching 6 bases. Germline V gene sequence: CDR1 LGHNA, CDR2 YNFKEQ. The CDR3 loop spans 15 amino acids. Between the trimmed V and J ends, which lost 0 bases and 5 bases, there was a span of 13 bases. CDR3 residues: CASSQERGARETQYF. CDR3 nucleotides: TGTGCCAGCAGCCAAGAGAGGGGGGCAAGGGAGACCCAGTACTTC.

The chain is built from TRBV11-3 and TRBJ2-1; 13 bases agree with TRBD2. This CDR3 region has 16 residues. The V gene end was trimmed by 5 bases and the J gene end by 9 bases; junction bases not matched to a gene: 10. The germline V gene encodes CDR1 SGHNT and CDR2 YENEEA. The CDR3 loop is CASSPRTSGSVGEQFF. Here the CDR3 DNA reads TGTGCCAGCAGCCCCCGGACTAGCGGGAGCGTCGGTGAGCAGTTCTTC.

The gene calls are TRBV6-2 or TRBV6-3 and TRBJ2-2; D may be TRBD1 or TRBD2 (5 bases each). V was cut by 4 bases and J by 2 bases, with 5 bases left in between. The CDR3 has 13 amino acids. CDR1 is MNHEY, CDR2 SVGEGT, per germline. CDR3 sequence reads: CASSWDNTGELFF. The CDR3 DNA follows: TGTGCCAGCAGTTGGGACAACACCGGGGAGCTGTTTTTT.

CDR3 coding DNA: TGTGCCAGCTCACATGAAAGGGACAGGAGCTCTGGAAACACCATATATTTT. Its translation: CASSHERDRSSGNTIYF. The chain is built from TRBV18 and TRBJ1-3; TRBD1 aligns across 8 bases. Trimming cost V 4 bases and J 0 bases; bases outside gene matches: 8. The V gene's germline CDR1 is KGHSH and CDR2 LQKENI. This CDR3 is built from 17 residues.

The chain combines TRBV14 with TRBJ1-2; D is ambiguous. The CDR3 runs 16 residues. V was clipped by 1 base and J by 4 bases, with 16 bases between them. CDR1 SGHDN and CDR2 FVKESK come from the germline V gene. CDR3 sequence: CASSQVPGSGGYGYTF. The CDR3, as DNA: TGTGCCAGCAGCCAAGTTCCAGGCTCCGGTGGCTATGGCTACACCTTC. Combining the CDR3 with reference TRBV14 and TRBJ1-2 gives the whole variable domain EAGVTQFPSHSVIEKGQTVTLRCDPISGHDNLYWYRRVMGKEIKFLLHFVKESKQDESGMPNNRFLAERTGGTYSTLKVQPAELEDSGVYFCASSQVPGSGGYGYTFGSGTRLTVV.